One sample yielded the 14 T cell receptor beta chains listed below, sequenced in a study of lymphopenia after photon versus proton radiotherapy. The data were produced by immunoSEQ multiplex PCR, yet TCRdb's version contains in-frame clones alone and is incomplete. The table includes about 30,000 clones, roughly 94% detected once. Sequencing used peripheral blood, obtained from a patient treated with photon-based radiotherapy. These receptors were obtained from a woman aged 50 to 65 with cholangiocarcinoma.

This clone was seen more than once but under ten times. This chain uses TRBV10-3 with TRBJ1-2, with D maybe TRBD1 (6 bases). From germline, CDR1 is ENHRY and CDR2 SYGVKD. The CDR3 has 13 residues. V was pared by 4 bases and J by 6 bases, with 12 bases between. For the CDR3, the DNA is TGTGCCATCAGTGGAGCAGGGGAACATGGCTACACCTTC. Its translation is CAISGAGEHGYTF.

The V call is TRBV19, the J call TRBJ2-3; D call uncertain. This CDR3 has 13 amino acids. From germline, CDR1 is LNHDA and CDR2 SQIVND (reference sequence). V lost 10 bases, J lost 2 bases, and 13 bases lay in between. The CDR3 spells CATRALNTDTQYF. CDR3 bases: TGTGCCACTCGTGCACTCAACACAGATACGCAGTATTTT.

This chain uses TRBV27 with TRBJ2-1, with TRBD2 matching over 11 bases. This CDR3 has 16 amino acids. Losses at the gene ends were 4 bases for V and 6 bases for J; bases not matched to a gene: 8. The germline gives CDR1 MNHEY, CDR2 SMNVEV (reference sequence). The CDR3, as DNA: TGTGCCAGCAGTTCCCAACTAGCGGGGGAGCGCAATGAGCAGTTCTTC. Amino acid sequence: CASSSQLAGERNEQFF.

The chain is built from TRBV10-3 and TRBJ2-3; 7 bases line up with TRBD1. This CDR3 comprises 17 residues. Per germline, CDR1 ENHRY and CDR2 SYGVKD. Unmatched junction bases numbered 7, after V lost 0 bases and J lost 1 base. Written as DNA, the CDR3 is TGTGCCATCAGTGAGTCCAAGACAGGGACACGCACAGATACGCAGTATTTT. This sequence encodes CAISESKTGTRTDTQYF.

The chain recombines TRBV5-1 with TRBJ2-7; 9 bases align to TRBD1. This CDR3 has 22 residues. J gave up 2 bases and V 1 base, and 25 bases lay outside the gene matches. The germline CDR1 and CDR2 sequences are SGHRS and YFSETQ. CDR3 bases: TGCGCCAGCAGCTTGTGGAGTTTCGGTTTGGGGACAGGGAAAATTTTGGCCTACGAGCAGTACTTC. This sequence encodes CASSLWSFGLGTGKILAYEQYF.

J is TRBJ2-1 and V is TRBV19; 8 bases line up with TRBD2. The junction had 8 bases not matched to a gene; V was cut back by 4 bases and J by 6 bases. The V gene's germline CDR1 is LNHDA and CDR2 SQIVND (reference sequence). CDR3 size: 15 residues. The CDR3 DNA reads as TGTGCCAGTAGTACCATCGGGGGGGAGAGCAATGAGCAGTTCTTC. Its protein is CASSTIGGESNEQFF.

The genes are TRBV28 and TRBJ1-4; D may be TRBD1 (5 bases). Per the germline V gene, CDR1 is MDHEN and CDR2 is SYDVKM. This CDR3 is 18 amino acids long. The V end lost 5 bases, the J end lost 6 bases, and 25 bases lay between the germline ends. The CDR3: CASSPPRGSLQPYEKLFF. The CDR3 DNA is TGTGCCAGCAGTCCCCCCCGGGGGTCCCTACAACCCTATGAAAAACTGTTTTTT.

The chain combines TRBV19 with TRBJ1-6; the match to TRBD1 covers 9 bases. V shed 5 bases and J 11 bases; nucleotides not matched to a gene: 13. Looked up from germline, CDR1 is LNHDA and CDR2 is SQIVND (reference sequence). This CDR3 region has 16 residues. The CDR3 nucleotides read TGTGCCAGTAGTGGGCCCGACAGGGGGAGAGGAACACCCCTCCACTTT. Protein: CASSGPDRGRGTPLHF.

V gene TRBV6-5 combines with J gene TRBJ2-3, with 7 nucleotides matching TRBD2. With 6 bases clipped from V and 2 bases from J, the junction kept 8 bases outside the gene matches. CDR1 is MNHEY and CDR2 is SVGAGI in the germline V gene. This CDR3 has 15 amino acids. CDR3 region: CASRTKAGFTDTQYF. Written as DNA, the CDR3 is TGTGCCAGCAGGACCAAAGCGGGGTTCACAGATACGCAGTATTTT.

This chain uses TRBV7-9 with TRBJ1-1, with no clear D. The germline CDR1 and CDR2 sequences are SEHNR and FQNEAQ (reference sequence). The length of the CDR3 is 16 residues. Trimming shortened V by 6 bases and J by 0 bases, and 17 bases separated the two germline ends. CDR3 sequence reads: CASSTRAVGMNTEAFF. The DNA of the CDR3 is TGTGCCAGCAGTACTCGGGCCGTAGGGATGAACACTGAAGCTTTCTTT.

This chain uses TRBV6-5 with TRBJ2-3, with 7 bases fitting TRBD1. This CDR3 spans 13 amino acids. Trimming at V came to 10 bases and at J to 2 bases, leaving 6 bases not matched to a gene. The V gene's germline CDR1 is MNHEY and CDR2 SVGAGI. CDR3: CATRTGTTDTQYF. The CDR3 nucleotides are TGTGCCACACGGACAGGCACCACAGATACGCAGTATTTT.

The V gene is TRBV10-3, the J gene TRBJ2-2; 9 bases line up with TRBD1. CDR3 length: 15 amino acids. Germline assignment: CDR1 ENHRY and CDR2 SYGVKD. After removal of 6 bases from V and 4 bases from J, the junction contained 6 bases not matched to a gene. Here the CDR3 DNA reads TGTGCCATCAGACAACAGGGGGCGGGCACCGGGGAGCTGTTTTTT. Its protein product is CAIRQQGAGTGELFF.

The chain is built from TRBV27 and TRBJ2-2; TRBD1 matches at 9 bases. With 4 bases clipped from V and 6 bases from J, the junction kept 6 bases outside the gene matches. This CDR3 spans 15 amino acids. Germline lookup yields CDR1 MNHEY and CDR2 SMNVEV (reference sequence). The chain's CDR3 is CASSSSGTGSGELFF. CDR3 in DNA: TGTGCCAGCAGTTCGTCCGGGACAGGGTCCGGGGAGCTGTTTTTT.

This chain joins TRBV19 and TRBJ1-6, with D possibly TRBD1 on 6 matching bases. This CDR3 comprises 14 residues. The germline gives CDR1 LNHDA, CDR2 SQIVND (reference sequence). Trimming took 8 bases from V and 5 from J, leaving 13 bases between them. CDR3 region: CASGRGGDNSPLHF. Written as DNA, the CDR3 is TGTGCCAGTGGGAGAGGGGGTGATAATTCACCCCTCCACTTT.